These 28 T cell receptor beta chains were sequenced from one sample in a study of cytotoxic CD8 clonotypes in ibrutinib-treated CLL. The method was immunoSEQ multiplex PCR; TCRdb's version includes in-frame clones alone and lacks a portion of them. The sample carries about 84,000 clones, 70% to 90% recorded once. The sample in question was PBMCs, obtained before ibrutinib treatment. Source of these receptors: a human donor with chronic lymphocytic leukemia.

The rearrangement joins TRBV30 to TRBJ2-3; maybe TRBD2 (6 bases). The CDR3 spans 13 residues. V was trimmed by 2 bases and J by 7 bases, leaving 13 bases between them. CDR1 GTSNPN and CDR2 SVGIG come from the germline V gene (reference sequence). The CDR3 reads CAWSHLGGNTQYF. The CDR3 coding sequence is TGTGCCTGGAGTCATTTGGGGGGAAATACGCAGTATTTT. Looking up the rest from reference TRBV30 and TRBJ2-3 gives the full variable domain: SQTIHQWPATLVQPVGSPLSLECTVEGTSNPNLYWYRQAAGRGLQLLFYSVGIGQISSEVPQNLSASRPQDRQFILSSKKLLLSDSGFYLCAWSHLGGNTQYFGPGTRLTVL.

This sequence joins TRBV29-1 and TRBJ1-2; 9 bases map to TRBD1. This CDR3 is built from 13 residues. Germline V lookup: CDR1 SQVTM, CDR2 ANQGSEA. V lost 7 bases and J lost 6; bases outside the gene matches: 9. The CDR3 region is CSERQGGMDGYTF. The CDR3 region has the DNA TGCAGCGAACGACAGGGGGGTATGGATGGCTACACCTTC.

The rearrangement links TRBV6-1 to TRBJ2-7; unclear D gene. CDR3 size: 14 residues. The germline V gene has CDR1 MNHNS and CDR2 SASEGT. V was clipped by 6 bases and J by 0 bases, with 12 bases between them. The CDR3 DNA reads TGTGCCAGCAGCCCACGGGCCAGCTCCTACGAGCAGTACTTC. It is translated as CASSPRASSYEQYF.

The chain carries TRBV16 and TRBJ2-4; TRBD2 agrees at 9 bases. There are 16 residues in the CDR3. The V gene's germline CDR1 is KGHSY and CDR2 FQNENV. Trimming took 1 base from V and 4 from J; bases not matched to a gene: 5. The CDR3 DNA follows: TGTGCCAGCAGCCAATTGGGACTAGCCTTAAAAAACATTCAGTACTTC. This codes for CASSQLGLALKNIQYF. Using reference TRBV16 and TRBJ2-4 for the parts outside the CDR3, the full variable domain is GEEVAQTPKHLVRGEGQKAKLYCAPIKGHSYVFWYQQVLKNEFKFLISFQNENVFDETGMPKERFSAKCLPNSPCSLEIQATKLEDSAVYFCASSQLGLALKNIQYFGAGTRLSVL.

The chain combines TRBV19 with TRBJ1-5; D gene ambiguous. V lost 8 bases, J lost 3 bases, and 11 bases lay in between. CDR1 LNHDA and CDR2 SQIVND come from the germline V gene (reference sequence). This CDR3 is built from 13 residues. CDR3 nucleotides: TGTGCCAGTCAGCTGGTCATCAATCAGCCCCAGCATTTT. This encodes CASQLVINQPQHF.

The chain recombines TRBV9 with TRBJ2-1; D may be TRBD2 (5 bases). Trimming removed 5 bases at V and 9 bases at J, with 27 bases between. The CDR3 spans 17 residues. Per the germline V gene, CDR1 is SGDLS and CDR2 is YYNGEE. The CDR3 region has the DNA TGTGCCAGCAGTGCAGGTGTGGGAGAAAGGACCGGCGGTGAGCAGTTCTTC. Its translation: CASSAGVGERTGGEQFF. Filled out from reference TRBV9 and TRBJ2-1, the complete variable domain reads DSGVTQTPKHLITATGQRVTLRCSPRSGDLSVYWYQQSLDQGLQFLIQYYNGEERAKGNILERFSAQQFPDLHSELNLSSLELGDSALYFCASSAGVGERTGGEQFFGPGTRLTVL.

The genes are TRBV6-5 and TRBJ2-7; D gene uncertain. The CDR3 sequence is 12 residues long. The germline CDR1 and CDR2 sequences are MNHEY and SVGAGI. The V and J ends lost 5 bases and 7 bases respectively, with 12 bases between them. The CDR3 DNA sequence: TGTGCCAGCAGTCCGAGAGGAGATGAGCAGTACTTC. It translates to CASSPRGDEQYF.

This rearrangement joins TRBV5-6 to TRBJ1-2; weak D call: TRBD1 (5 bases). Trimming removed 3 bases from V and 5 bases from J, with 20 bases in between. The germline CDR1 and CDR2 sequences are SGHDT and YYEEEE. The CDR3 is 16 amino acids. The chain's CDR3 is CASSSGHTLALYGYTF. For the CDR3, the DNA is TGTGCCAGCAGCTCTGGACACACACTTGCCCTATATGGCTACACCTTC.

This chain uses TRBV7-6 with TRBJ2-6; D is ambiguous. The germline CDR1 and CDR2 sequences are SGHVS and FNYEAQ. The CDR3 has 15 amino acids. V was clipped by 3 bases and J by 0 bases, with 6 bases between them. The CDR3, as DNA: TGTGCCAGCAGCTTCGCAGACTCTGGGGCCAACGTCCTGACTTTC. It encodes CASSFADSGANVLTF. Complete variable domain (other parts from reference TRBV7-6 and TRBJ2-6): GAGVSQSPRYKVTKRGQDVALRCDPISGHVSLYWYRQALGQGPEFLTYFNYEAQQDKSGLPNDRFSAERPEGSISTLTIQRTEQRDSAMYRCASSFADSGANVLTFGAGSRLTVL.

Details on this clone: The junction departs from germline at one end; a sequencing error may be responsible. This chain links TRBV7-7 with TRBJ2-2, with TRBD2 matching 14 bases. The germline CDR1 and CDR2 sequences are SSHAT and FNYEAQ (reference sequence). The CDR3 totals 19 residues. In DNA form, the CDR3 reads TGTGCTAGCAGCTTCCCGACTAGCGGGAGGGTCCCTATTCCCGGGGAGCTGTTTTTT. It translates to CASSFPTSGRVPIPGELFF.

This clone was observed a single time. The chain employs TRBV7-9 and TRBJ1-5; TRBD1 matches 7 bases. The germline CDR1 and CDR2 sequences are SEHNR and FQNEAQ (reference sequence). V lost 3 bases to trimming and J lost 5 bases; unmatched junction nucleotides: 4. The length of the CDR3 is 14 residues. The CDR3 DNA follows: TGTGCCAGCAGCTTGGAGACAGGGTATCAGCCCCAGCATTTT. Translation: CASSLETGYQPQHF.

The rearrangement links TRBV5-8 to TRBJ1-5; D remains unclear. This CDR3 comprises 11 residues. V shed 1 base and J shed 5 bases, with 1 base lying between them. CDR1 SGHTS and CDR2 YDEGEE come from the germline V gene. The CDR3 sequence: CASSLHQPQHF. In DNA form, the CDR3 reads TGTGCCAGCAGCTTGCATCAGCCCCAGCATTTT.

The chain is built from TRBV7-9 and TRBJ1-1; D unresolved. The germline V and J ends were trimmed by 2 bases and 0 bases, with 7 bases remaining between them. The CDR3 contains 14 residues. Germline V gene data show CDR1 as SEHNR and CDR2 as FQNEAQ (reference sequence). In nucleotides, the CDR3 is TGTGCCAGCAGCTTATTCGGCGTGAACACTGAAGCTTTCTTT. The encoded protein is CASSLFGVNTEAFF.

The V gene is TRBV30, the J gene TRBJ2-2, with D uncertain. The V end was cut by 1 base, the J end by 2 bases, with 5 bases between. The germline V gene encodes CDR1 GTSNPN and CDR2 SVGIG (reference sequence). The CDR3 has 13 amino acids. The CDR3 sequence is CAWSAYNTGELFF. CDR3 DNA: TGTGCCTGGAGTGCCTACAACACCGGGGAGCTGTTTTTT.

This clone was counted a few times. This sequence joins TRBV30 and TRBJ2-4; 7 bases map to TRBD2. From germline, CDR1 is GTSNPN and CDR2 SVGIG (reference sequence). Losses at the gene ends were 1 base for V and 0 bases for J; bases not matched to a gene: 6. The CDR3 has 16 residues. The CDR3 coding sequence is TGTGCCTGGAGTGCCGGGGGGTCCTTAGCCAAAAACATTCAGTACTTC. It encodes CAWSAGGSLAKNIQYF.

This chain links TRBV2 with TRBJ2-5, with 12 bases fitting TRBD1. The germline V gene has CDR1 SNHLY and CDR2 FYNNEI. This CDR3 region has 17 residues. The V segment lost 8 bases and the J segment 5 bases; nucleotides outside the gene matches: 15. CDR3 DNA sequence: TGTGCCAGCGCAGGAAGGGTTGGGACAGGGGGCCTGGAGACCCAGTACTTC. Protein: CASAGRVGTGGLETQYF.

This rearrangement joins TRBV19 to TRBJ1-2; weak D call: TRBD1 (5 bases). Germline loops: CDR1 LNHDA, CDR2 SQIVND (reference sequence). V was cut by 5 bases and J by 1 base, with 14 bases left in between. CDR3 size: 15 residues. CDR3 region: CASSFPAGGNYGYTF. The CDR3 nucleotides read TGTGCCAGTAGTTTCCCTGCCGGGGGTAACTATGGCTACACCTTC.

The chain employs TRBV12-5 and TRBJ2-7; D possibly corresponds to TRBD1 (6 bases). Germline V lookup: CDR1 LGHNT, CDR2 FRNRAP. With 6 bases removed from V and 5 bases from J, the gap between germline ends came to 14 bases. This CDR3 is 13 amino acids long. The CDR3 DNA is TGTGCTAGTGGCATCGGGACATTCAACGAGCAGTACTTC. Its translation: CASGIGTFNEQYF.

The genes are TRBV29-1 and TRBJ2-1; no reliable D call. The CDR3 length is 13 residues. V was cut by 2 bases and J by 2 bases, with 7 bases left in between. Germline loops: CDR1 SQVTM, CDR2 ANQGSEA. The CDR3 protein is CSVESVTYNEQFF. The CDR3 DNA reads TGCAGCGTTGAAAGTGTAACCTACAATGAGCAGTTCTTC.

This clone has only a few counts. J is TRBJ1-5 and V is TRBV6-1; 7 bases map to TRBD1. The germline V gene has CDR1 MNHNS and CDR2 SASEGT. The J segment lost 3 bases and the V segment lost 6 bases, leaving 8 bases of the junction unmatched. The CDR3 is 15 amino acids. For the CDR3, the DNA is TGTGCCAGCAGGGGGAGGGGGCCTCACAATCAGCCCCAGCATTTT. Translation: CASRGRGPHNQPQHF.

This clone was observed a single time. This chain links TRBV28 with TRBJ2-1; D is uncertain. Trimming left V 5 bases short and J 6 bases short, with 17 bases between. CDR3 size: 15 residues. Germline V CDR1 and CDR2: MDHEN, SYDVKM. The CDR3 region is CASSTLVGIANEQFF. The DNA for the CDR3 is TGTGCCAGCAGTACCCTAGTGGGGATAGCCAATGAGCAGTTCTTC. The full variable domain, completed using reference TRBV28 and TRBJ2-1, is DVKVTQSSRYLVKRTGEKVFLECVQDMDHENMFWYRQDPGLGLRLIYFSYDVKMKEKGDIPEGYSVSREKKERFSLILESASTNQTSMYLCASSTLVGIANEQFFGPGTRLTVL.

CDR3 sequence (DNA): TGTGCCAGTACCCTAAGTAGAGGGAGGTCCGATGGCTACACCTTC. Protein product: CASTLSRGRSDGYTF. The V and J genes are TRBV19 and TRBJ1-2; no reliable D call. V lost 7 bases and J 6 bases, leaving 21 bases between the germline ends. Germline V gene lookup returns CDR1 LNHDA and CDR2 SQIVND (reference sequence). The CDR3 is 15 amino acids.

CDR3 coding DNA: TGCGCCAGCAGCCAAATACAACAGGGCGATCAGCCCCAGCATTTT. Protein sequence: CASSQIQQGDQPQHF. V gene TRBV4-3 combines with J gene TRBJ1-5; weak D call: TRBD1 (6 bases). V lost 2 bases and J 5 bases, leaving 13 bases between the germline ends. Germline V gene sequence: CDR1 LGHNA, CDR2 YSLEER. This CDR3 spans 15 amino acids.

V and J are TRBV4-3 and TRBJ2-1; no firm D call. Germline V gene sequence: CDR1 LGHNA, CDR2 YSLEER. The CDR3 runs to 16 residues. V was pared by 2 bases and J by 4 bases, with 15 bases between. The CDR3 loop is CASSQSPGPPYNEQFF. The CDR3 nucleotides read TGCGCCAGCAGCCAATCTCCGGGTCCTCCTTACAATGAGCAGTTCTTC.

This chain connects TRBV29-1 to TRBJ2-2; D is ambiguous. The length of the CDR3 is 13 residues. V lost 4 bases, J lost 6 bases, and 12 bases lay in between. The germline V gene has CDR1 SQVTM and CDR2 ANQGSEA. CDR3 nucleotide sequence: TGCAGCGTTGTATTAGGTGGATCCGGGGAGCTGTTTTTT. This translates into CSVVLGGSGELFF.

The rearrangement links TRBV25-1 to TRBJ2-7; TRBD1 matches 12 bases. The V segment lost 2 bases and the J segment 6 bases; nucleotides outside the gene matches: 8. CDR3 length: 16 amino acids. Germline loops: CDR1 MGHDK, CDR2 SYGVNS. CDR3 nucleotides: TGTGCCAGCAGTGAAGGCGGGGACAGGGGGCCGGTCGAGCAGTACTTC. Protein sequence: CASSEGGDRGPVEQYF.

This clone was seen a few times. The CDR3 spells CASSRQGYTF. The CDR3 DNA reads as TGTGCCAGCAGCAGACAGGGCTACACCTTC. This chain joins TRBV6-1 and TRBJ1-2; possibly TRBD1 for D (5 bases). Germline loops: CDR1 MNHNS, CDR2 SASEGT. Trimming left V 6 bases short and J 8 bases short, with 7 bases between. The CDR3 is made up of 10 amino acids.

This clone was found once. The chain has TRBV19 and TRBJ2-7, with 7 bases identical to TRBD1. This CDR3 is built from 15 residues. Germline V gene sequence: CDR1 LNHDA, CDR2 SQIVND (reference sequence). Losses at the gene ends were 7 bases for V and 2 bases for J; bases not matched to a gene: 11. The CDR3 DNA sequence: TGTGCCAGTATGGGAAGAACAGGGGCAACCTACGAGCAGTACTTC. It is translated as CASMGRTGATYEQYF.